This is a list of T cell receptor beta chains from one sample in a study of Graves' ophthalmopathy and Graves' hyperthyroidism. TCRdb independently ran MiXCR on the multiplex PCR reads; one entry per CDR3 protein. Of some 250,000 distinct CDR3 sequences listed, about 46% were seen once; the top ten hold roughly 50%. Sequences were obtained from peripheral blood. Source of these receptors: an adult man with Graves' ophthalmopathy. CDR3s include the opening cysteine and the closing phenylalanine or tryptophan. A D gene is named only where the DNA matches it firmly. Size is omitted from some rows. Given values are once, few, many or a class for expanded clones.

D	V	J	size	CDR3	DNA
TRBD2	TRBV11-1	TRBJ2-5	-	CASSRTSGGVRETQYF	TGCGCCAGCAGCCGGACTAGCGGGGGGGTCCGTGAGACCCAGTACTTC
-	TRBV5-4	TRBJ2-5	-	CASSADLLREETQYF	TGTGCCAGCAGCGCCGACCTTCTGCGCGAAGAGACCCAGTACTTC
-	TRBV9	TRBJ1-4	few	CASSEGVTNEKLFF	TGTGCCAGCAGCGAGGGGGTGACTAATGAAAAACTGTTTTTT
-	TRBV19	TRBJ2-2	once	CASSIPGRGTGELFF	TGTGCCAGTAGTATTCCCGGGAGAGGCACCGGGGAGCTGTTTTTT
-	TRBV5-1	TRBJ2-7	-	CASSVDPRPTFYEQYF	TGCGCCAGCAGCGTGGACCCGCGACCTACCTTCTACGAGCAGTACTTC
TRBD2	TRBV29-1	TRBJ2-7	-	CSVTGLAGNPYGQYF	TGCAGCGTTACAGGACTAGCGGGCAACCCCTACGGGCAGTACTTC
-	TRBV11-1	TRBJ1-1	once	CASSPALSTEAFF	TGTGCCAGCAGCCCCGCTCTGAGCACTGAAGCTTTCTTT
TRBD1	TRBV28	TRBJ1-6	few	CASSEQGAVMDSPLHF	TGTGCCAGCAGTGAACAGGGGGCGGTGATGGATTCACCCCTCCACTTT
-	TRBV3-1	TRBJ2-7	-	CASSQDALVEYEQYF	TGTGCCAGCAGCCAAGATGCGCTGGTGGAGTACGAGCAGTACTTC
-	TRBV29-1	TRBJ2-7	many	CSVANPHLTYEQYF	TGCAGCGTGGCCAATCCCCATCTCACCTACGAGCAGTACTTC
-	TRBV12-3/TRBV12-4	TRBJ1-5	-	CASSLWRGGNQPQHF	TGTGCCAGCAGTTTGTGGAGGGGAGGCAATCAGCCCCAGCATTTT
TRBD2	TRBV24-1	TRBJ2-5	few	CATSDPPGRGEETQYF	TGTGCCACCAGTGATCCCCCCGGGAGGGGTGAGGAGACCCAGTACTTC
TRBD2	TRBV4-1	TRBJ2-7	-	CASSPSGAQPNYEQYF	TGCGCCAGCAGTCCAAGCGGGGCGCAGCCCAACTACGAGCAGTACTTC
-	TRBV7-6	TRBJ2-5	few	CASSLGGLRETQYF	TGTGCCAGCAGCTTAGGAGGTCTAAGGGAGACCCAGTACTTC
-	TRBV28	TRBJ2-5	once	CASRGGYETQYF	TGTGCCAGCCGAGGAGGGTACGAGACCCAGTACTTC
-	TRBV20-1	TRBJ2-7	-	CSARVPGTLDEQYF	TGCAGTGCTAGAGTTCCAGGGACCTTGGACGAGCAGTACTTC
-	TRBV24-1	TRBJ2-5	-	CPTSDWVRGEQETQYF	TGTCCCACCAGTGATTGGGTCAGGGGGGAACAAGAGACCCAGTACTTC
-	TRBV20-1	TRBJ1-6	-	CSAFASNYNSPLHF	TGCAGTGCCTTTGCCAGTAACTATAATTCACCCCTCCACTTT
-	TRBV25-1	TRBJ1-2	-	CASQNQGKYGYTF	TGTGCCAGCCAAAACCAGGGGAAGTATGGCTACACCTTC
TRBD1	TRBV9	TRBJ1-6	-	CASRNGQGVNSPLHF	TGTGCCAGCAGGAACGGACAGGGGGTCAATTCACCCCTCCACTTT
TRBD1	TRBV5-4	TRBJ2-5	few	CASTHSTGARETQYF	TGTGCCAGCACCCACTCGACAGGGGCAAGAGAGACCCAGTACTTC
-	TRBV2	TRBJ2-2	-	CASSFHRGGTGELFF	TGTGCCAGCAGTTTCCACCGGGGCGGGACCGGGGAGCTGTTTTTT
TRBD1	TRBV12-3/TRBV12-4	TRBJ2-7	once	CATNDRATYEQYF	TGTGCCACCAACGACAGGGCCACCTACGAGCAGTACTTC
-	TRBV12-3/TRBV12-4	TRBJ2-2	-	CASRKLGTGELFF	TGTGCCAGCAGAAAACTAGGCACCGGGGAGCTGTTTTTT
TRBD1	TRBV7-2	TRBJ2-7	-	CASSWAGGLSSYEQYF	TGCGCCAGCAGCTGGGCAGGGGGCCTTAGCTCCTACGAGCAGTACTTC
-	TRBV12-3/TRBV12-4	TRBJ2-5	-	CASSLGIRTDETQYF	TGTGCCAGCAGTTTAGGGATCCGGACAGATGAGACCCAGTACTTC